This TCR beta chain originates from a study of cytomegalovirus exposure and HLA in healthy donors. Study-level information: Early released data had about 85 million unique TCRs, all coming from HLA-typed donors. Study results and limitations: What was likely a sequencing artifact was a cluster of highly shared sequence variants.

About this clone itself: No antigen is known for it.

Each of the donors was a healthy bone marrow donor. The CDR3 has 17 residues. V dropped 2 bases and J dropped 3; count of bases not matched to a gene: 8. CDR1 is KGHSH and CDR2 is LQKENI in the germline V gene. PCR used 60 Vbeta primers and 13 Jbeta primers. The method was immunoSEQ multiplex PCR; TCRdb's version includes in-frame clones alone and lacks a portion of them. In all, the sample yields some 72,000 clones. This chain joins TRBV18 and TRBJ1-5; 9 nucleotides line up with TRBD1. The sample taken for sequencing was PBMCs. This TCR came from a boy younger than 18 in good health and CMV-seronegative. The CDR3: CASSPGTGSRINQPQHF. The CDR3 nucleotides read TGTGCCAGCTCACCAGGGACAGGGAGTCGGATCAATCAGCCCCAGCATTTT.